Detailed here is one TCR beta chain. The antigen is unknown. Expansion with viral peptide pools was applied to antigen-specific CD4+ T cells by the ViraFEST assay prior to sequencing. Upon completion of around ten days in culture, CD4+ T cells were isolated. Participants completed two doses of the BNT162b2 or mRNA-1273 vaccine. Having tested negative for nucleocapsid antibodies, the vaccine recipients showed no prior SARS-CoV-2 infection. In culture with 10 IU/ml IL-2 and around 10 ug/ml peptides, PBMC were grown at roughly 2 million per well. Produced via immunoSEQ multiplex PCR; TCRdb's table is partial and in-frame only. The repertoire consists of 17,000 or so clones, with approximately 70% occurring once and the leading ten covering 9% to 9.5%. This entry belongs to a study of vaccination effects on CD4 cells after COVID-19. On the study more broadly: Samples were taken post-vaccine, and their median timing was 72 days after the second dose. Whole-study results and caveats: Pronounced clonal contraction occurred in clones induced by infection and by vaccine late after vaccination.

The CDR3 is made up of 13 amino acids. Germline CDR1 reads GTSNPN; CDR2 reads SVGIG (reference sequence). J lost 9 bases, V lost 1 base, and 2 bases had no gene match. V gene TRBV30 combines with J gene TRBJ2-3; 12 bases fit TRBD2. Sequenced here: CD4+ T cells from PBMCs cultured with SARS-CoV-2 spike peptides, sampled after COVID-19 vaccination. The clonotype was recovered from a human donor who received a COVID-19 vaccine. CDR3 DNA: TGTGCCTGGAGTGGCCTAGCGGGAGGGACGCAGTATTTT. Protein sequence: CAWSGLAGGTQYF.